Listed below are T cell receptor beta chains from one sample, sequenced in a study of T cell repertoires in cytomegalovirus infection. TCRdb re-called the reads through MiXCR, storing one row per CDR3 protein. Found here are under 850,000 distinct CDR3 sequences, around 32% of them singletons; the top ten hold about 20%. Their cognate antigens are unknown. Sequencing used cultured PBMCs, obtained from culture after CMV antigen stimulation. The receptors originated from a human donor in good health (CMV status not recorded). Some clones in this sample may be carry-over from other donors' samples. Each CDR3 is given with its conserved first and last residue. D genes are given only for firm matches. Expanded clones get a size class; other rows say once, few or many, or leave the size out.

D | J | length | V | size | CDR3 | DNA
NA | TRBJ1-2 | 13 | TRBV7-2 | NA | CASSFGAYYGYTF | TGTGCCAGCAGCTTTGGGGCCTACTATGGCTACACCTTC
TRBD2 | TRBJ2-7 | 16 | TRBV11-2 | NA | CASSLGTSGAPYEQYF | TGTGCCAGCAGCCTAGGGACTAGCGGAGCACCTTACGAGCAGTACTTC
NA | TRBJ2-1 | 16 | TRBV15 | NA | CATSRAFSGPYNEQFF | TGTGCCACCAGCAGAGCCTTCAGCGGCCCTTACAATGAGCAGTTCTTC
TRBD1 | TRBJ1-1 | 18 | TRBV2 | NA | CASSFTGTGSLLNTEAFF | TGTGCCAGCAGTTTTACCGGGACAGGATCACTACTCAACACTGAAGCTTTCTTT
TRBD1 | TRBJ2-7 | 15 | TRBV11-2 | NA | CASRLETGGFYEQYF | TGTGCCAGCAGGCTGGAAACAGGGGGTTTCTACGAGCAGTACTTC
NA | TRBJ2-2 | 17 | TRBV6-6 | NA | CASSYVGGAPRAGELFF | TGTGCCAGCAGTTACGTAGGGGGAGCTCCGCGGGCCGGGGAGCTGTTTTTT
TRBD2 | TRBJ2-5 | 14 | TRBV27 | few | CASRGAGGVETQYF | TGTGCCAGCAGGGGGGCGGGAGGTGTAGAGACCCAGTACTTC
NA | TRBJ2-1 | 13 | TRBV7-6 | few | CASSPGTFSEQFF | TGTGCCAGCAGCCCGGGGACCTTCTCTGAGCAGTTCTTC
NA | TRBJ2-3 | 13 | TRBV11-3 | NA | CASSSDGGGTQYF | TGTGCCAGCAGCTCAGACGGGGGAGGTACGCAGTATTTT
NA | TRBJ2-3 | 14 | TRBV7-2 | NA | CASSLWGGADTQYF | TGTGCCAGCAGCCTATGGGGGGGCGCAGATACGCAGTATTTT
TRBD1 | TRBJ1-6 | 15 | TRBV7-2 | many | CASSLAGTADSPLHF | TGTGCCAGCAGCTTAGCGGGGACAGCGGATTCACCCCTCCACTTT
NA | TRBJ1-1 | 13 | TRBV2 | NA | CASNVAGNTEAFF | TGTGCCAGCAACGTTGCGGGGAACACTGAAGCTTTCTTT
NA | TRBJ2-3 | 14 | TRBV5-1 | once | CASSLVVYTDTQYF | TGCGCCAGCAGCTTGGTGGTGTACACAGATACGCAGTATTTT
TRBD1 | TRBJ1-6 | 14 | TRBV4-2 | NA | CASSQYRGGSPLHF | TGTGCCAGCAGCCAATACAGGGGCGGTTCACCCCTCCACTTT
TRBD1 | TRBJ1-5 | 14 | TRBV7-8 | many | CASSFDREVQPQHF | TGTGCCAGCAGCTTCGACAGGGAGGTTCAGCCCCAGCATTTT
TRBD1 | TRBJ1-1 | 15 | TRBV20-1 | NA | CSARARGTGRTEAFF | TGCAGTGCTAGAGCCAGAGGGACAGGGAGGACTGAAGCTTTCTTT
TRBD2 | TRBJ2-1 | 16 | TRBV5-3 | NA | CASSRNSGGVYNEQFF | TGTGCCAGCAGCAGGAATAGCGGGGGGGTCTACAATGAGCAGTTCTTC